Below are 18 T cell receptor beta chains sequenced from a single sample in a study of blood T cell repertoires in COVID-19. Assay used: immunoSEQ multiplex PCR; TCRdb lists only in-frame clones, some missing. The profile shows about 220,000 clones, approximately 80% of them singletons. Material for sequencing was PBMCs or T cells enriched from blood (not recorded which). The origin of the receptors is a woman between 35 and 50 years old with acute COVID-19.

V usage is TRBV9 and J usage is TRBJ1-1; tentative D call: TRBD1 (5 bases). V dropped 4 bases and J dropped 4 bases, with 14 bases sitting between them. CDR1 SGDLS and CDR2 YYNGEE come from the germline V gene. The CDR3 has 14 amino acids. CDR3 bases: TGTGCCAGCAGCCCCTCTCGGGGGAGCACTGAAGCTTTCTTT. Translating gives CASSPSRGSTEAFF.

V gene TRBV29-1 combines with J gene TRBJ2-1; 9 bases are a match to TRBD2. Unmatched junction bases numbered 0, after V lost 3 bases and J lost 0 bases. Germline lookup yields CDR1 SQVTM and CDR2 ANQGSEA. The CDR3 loop spans 14 amino acids. The CDR3 is CSVDSGSSYNEQFF. Here the CDR3 DNA reads TGCAGCGTTGATAGCGGGAGCTCCTACAATGAGCAGTTCTTC.

This sequence joins TRBV19 and TRBJ2-1, with a possible D match to TRBD2 (5 bases). V lost 1 base, J lost 7 bases, and 11 bases lay in between. This CDR3 contains 14 residues. Germline CDR1 and CDR2: LNHDA and SQIVND (reference sequence). The CDR3 region is CASSIGGRDNEQFF. The CDR3 DNA reads as TGTGCCAGTAGTATAGGTGGGAGAGATAATGAGCAGTTCTTC.

This clone came up once. The rearrangement uses TRBV7-2 and TRBJ2-7; the match to TRBD2 covers 9 bases. Per germline, CDR1 SGHTA and CDR2 FQGNSA. The CDR3 consists of 15 residues. V dropped 5 bases and J dropped 7; count of bases not matched to a gene: 12. The CDR3 sequence is CASSLSGSPREEQYF. The DNA for the CDR3 is TGTGCCAGCAGCCTTAGCGGGAGCCCTCGGGAGGAGCAGTACTTC.

CDR3 sequence reads: CASSARESGELFF. DNA of the CDR3: TGTGCCAGCAGCGCCCGGGAGAGCGGGGAGCTGTTTTTT. The V call is TRBV7-2, the J call TRBJ2-2; weak D call: TRBD2 (6 bases). Germline CDR1 SGHTA, CDR2 FQGNSA. The CDR3 is made up of 13 amino acids. V lost 5 bases to trimming and J lost 7 bases, with 11 bases between them.

This chain joins TRBV6-5 and TRBJ2-7; 10 nucleotides agree with TRBD1. Germline values: CDR1 MNHEY, CDR2 SVGAGI. The CDR3 runs 15 residues. V gave up 8 bases and J gave up 6 bases; unmatched junction bases: 13. CDR3 residues: CASHPRTGGVSEQYF. CDR3 in DNA: TGTGCCAGCCACCCCCGGACAGGGGGGGTAAGCGAGCAGTACTTC.

The CDR3 coding sequence is TGTGCCAGCAGCGTCGGACAGAACACCGGGGAGCTGTTTTTT. Protein product: CASSVGQNTGELFF. The J gene is TRBJ2-2, the V gene TRBV9, with TRBD1 as a possible D gene (5 bases). Germline V gene data show CDR1 as SGDLS and CDR2 as YYNGEE. The CDR3 contains 14 residues. The V gene lost 2 bases and the J gene lost 1 base, with 6 bases spanning the gap.

J is TRBJ2-7 and V is TRBV28, with 7 nucleotides matching TRBD1. This CDR3 has 15 amino acids. The V and J ends lost 6 bases and 0 bases, in that order; junction bases with no gene match: 8. Looked up from germline, CDR1 is MDHEN and CDR2 is SYDVKM. The CDR3 DNA is TGTGCCAGCAGCGCAACCGGGACAGTCTCCTACGAGCAGTACTTC. This codes for CASSATGTVSYEQYF. Full variable domain (remainder filled in from reference TRBV28 and TRBJ2-7): DVKVTQSSRYLVKRTGEKVFLECVQDMDHENMFWYRQDPGLGLRLIYFSYDVKMKEKGDIPEGYSVSREKKERFSLILESASTNQTSMYLCASSATGTVSYEQYFGPGTRLTVT.

The chain combines TRBV2 with TRBJ1-5, with 7 bases that match TRBD1. The CDR3 runs to 17 residues. The germline CDR1 and CDR2 sequences are SNHLY and FYNNEI. The V gene end was trimmed by 6 bases and the J gene end by 3 bases; junction bases not matched to a gene: 14. CDR3 sequence reads: CASRDGFTGASNQPQHF. DNA for the CDR3: TGTGCCAGCAGAGATGGATTTACAGGGGCCTCCAATCAGCCCCAGCATTTT.

This rearrangement joins TRBV3-1 (or the pseudogene TRBV3-2) to TRBJ2-5, with TRBD2 matching 12 bases. Losses at the gene ends were 0 bases for V and 2 bases for J; bases not matched to a gene: 4. Looked up from germline, CDR1 is LGHDT and CDR2 is YNNKEL (reference sequence). This CDR3 has 17 amino acids. Here the CDR3 DNA reads TGTGCCAGCAGCCAAGACGGACTAGCGGGGTGGCAAGAGACCCAGTACTTC. Translation gives CASSQDGLAGWQETQYF.

V and J are TRBV28 and TRBJ2-7; no definite D call. The CDR3 extends over 15 amino acids. V lost 1 base and J lost 0, with 10 bases in between. In germline, CDR1 is MDHEN, CDR2 SYDVKM. Here the CDR3 reads CASSLSRSGSYEQYF. CDR3 DNA: TGTGCCAGCAGTTTATCCCGGTCGGGCTCCTACGAGCAGTACTTC.

This clone showed up just once. The chain combines TRBV6-2 or TRBV6-3 with TRBJ1-6; TRBD1 is a possible D gene (5 bases). Germline CDR1 MNHEY, CDR2 SVGEGT. The CDR3 sequence is 18 residues long. V lost 5 bases and J 0 bases, leaving 17 bases between the germline ends. The CDR3 bases are TGTGCCAGCAGTGGCCCCTCCCTCGGGGGCTCCTATAATTCACCCCTCCACTTT. It yields the protein CASSGPSLGGSYNSPLHF.

This chain connects TRBV15 to TRBJ2-3; 9 bases fit TRBD1. V gave up 5 bases and J gave up 3 bases; unmatched junction bases: 9. Germline V gene data show CDR1 as LNHNV and CDR2 as YYDKDF (reference sequence). The CDR3 has 16 residues. CDR3 in amino acids: CATSPRDRDFTDTQYF. DNA of the CDR3: TGTGCCACCAGCCCCCGGGACAGGGATTTTACAGATACGCAGTATTTT.

V is TRBV19 and J is TRBJ1-4; 9 bases are shared with TRBD1. The ends lost 7 bases at V and 2 bases at J; junction bases unmatched: 11. The germline V gene encodes CDR1 LNHDA and CDR2 SQIVND (reference sequence). This CDR3 is 17 amino acids long. In DNA, the CDR3 is TGTGCCAGTAAGGAGGACAGGGGATTGCGCACTAATGAAAAACTGTTTTTT. Protein: CASKEDRGLRTNEKLFF.

This chain uses TRBV19 with TRBJ2-7, with 9 bases identical to TRBD2. Unmatched junction bases numbered 9, after V lost 4 bases and J lost 2 bases. CDR1 LNHDA and CDR2 SQIVND come from the germline V gene (reference sequence). This CDR3 is built from 16 residues. CDR3: CASSTRGRGVTYEQYF. The CDR3 coding sequence is TGTGCCAGTAGTACCCGCGGGAGGGGGGTCACCTACGAGCAGTACTTC.

The J gene is TRBJ1-2, the V gene TRBV7-2; 7 bases line up with TRBD1. V was clipped by 5 bases and J by 8 bases; unmatched bases: 8. This CDR3 region has 13 residues. Looked up from germline, CDR1 is SGHTA and CDR2 is FQGNSA. This CDR3 reads CASSPDRVGGYTF. Here the CDR3 DNA reads TGTGCCAGCAGCCCCGACAGGGTGGGGGGCTACACCTTC.

The CDR3 DNA reads as TGTGCCTGGAGTGTTATCAGGCAGACCCAGTACTTC. It codes for CAWSVIRQTQYF. This chain links TRBV30 with TRBJ2-5; D is ambiguous. Per germline, CDR1 GTSNPN and CDR2 SVGIG (reference sequence). Trimming took off 0 bases at V and 6 bases at J, with 8 bases between the two ends. This CDR3 is built from 12 residues.

This rearrangement joins TRBV3-1 (or the pseudogene TRBV3-2) to TRBJ1-1; the D is unclear. Between the trimmed V and J ends, which lost 0 bases and 11 bases, there was a span of 7 bases. This CDR3 has 11 amino acids. CDR1 is LGHDT and CDR2 is YNNKEL in the germline V gene (reference sequence). The CDR3 is CASSQESVAFF. CDR3 in DNA: TGTGCCAGCAGCCAAGAGTCCGTCGCTTTCTTT.